A selection of T cell receptor beta chains follows, all from one sample in a study of blood T cell repertoires in COVID-19. The table came from immunoSEQ multiplex PCR; TCRdb's copy has only in-frame clones and leaves some out. The sample carries roughly 73,000 clones, under 85% recorded once. The specimen sequenced was peripheral blood. The origin of the receptors is a man in his 70s with acute or convalescent COVID-19. Both conserved end residues are part of each CDR3. Each record gives: V gene, clone size, D gene, J gene, CDR3 protein, CDR3 DNA. D genes are given only for firm matches. The size of a clone is reported for some rows only, either as once, few or many, or as a class for expanded clones.

>TRBV19|NA|NA|TRBJ1-2
CASSIVPVWTYGYTF
TGTGCCAGTAGTATAGTCCCTGTATGGACTTATGGCTACACCTTC
>TRBV7-2|NA|TRBD1|TRBJ1-5
CASSWGTGFNQPQHF
TGTGCCAGCAGCTGGGGGACAGGGTTCAATCAGCCCCAGCATTTT
>TRBV7-2|NA|TRBD2|TRBJ2-7
CASSWGLAGIYEQYF
TGTGCCAGCAGCTGGGGGCTAGCGGGTATCTACGAGCAGTACTTC
>TRBV27|NA|NA|TRBJ2-4
CASSPIGAKNIQYF
TGTGCCAGCAGTCCTATTGGAGCCAAAAACATTCAGTACTTC
>TRBV7-2|NA|TRBD1|TRBJ1-3
CASSLATGGSGNTIYF
TGTGCCAGCAGCTTAGCTACAGGGGGCTCTGGAAACACCATATATTTT
>TRBV29-1|NA|NA|TRBJ2-1
CSVGRGPTNEQFF
TGCAGCGTTGGGCGGGGCCCGACCAATGAGCAGTTCTTC
>TRBV21-1|NA|NA|TRBJ2-7
CASSNFIVGKRLVGTDYSYEQYF
TGTGCCAGCAGCAACTTCATCGTCGGGAAAAGGTTGGTAGGGACAGATTACTCCTACGAGCAGTACTTC
>TRBV4-1|NA|TRBD2|TRBJ2-5
CASSQEGSSGRRETQYF
TGCGCCAGCAGCCAAGAAGGATCGAGCGGGAGACGAGAGACCCAGTACTTC
>TRBV7-6|NA|TRBD2|TRBJ2-4
CASSLDGGSRAKNIQYF
TGTGCCAGCAGCTTAGACGGCGGGAGTCGAGCCAAAAACATTCAGTACTTC
>TRBV6-1|NA|NA|TRBJ2-4
CASSELGGLAKNIQYF
TGTGCCAGCAGTGAACTCGGAGGGCTAGCCAAAAACATTCAGTACTTC
>TRBV7-9|NA|NA|TRBJ2-1
CASSFMSGMYVDEQFF
TGTGCCAGCAGCTTTATGTCGGGGATGTACGTAGATGAGCAGTTCTTC
>TRBV7-8|few|TRBD1|TRBJ1-6
CASSPRTGGTYNSPLHF
TGTGCCAGCAGCCCGAGGACAGGAGGAACCTATAATTCACCCCTCCACTTT
>TRBV7-9|NA|NA|TRBJ1-1
CASSLDRSEGTEAFF
TGTGCCAGCAGCTTAGATCGGAGCGAGGGCACTGAAGCTTTCTTT
>TRBV11-2|NA|NA|TRBJ2-1
CASSLEGGREQFF
TGTGCCAGCAGCTTAGAGGGGGGGCGGGAGCAGTTCTTC
>TRBV18|NA|NA|TRBJ1-5
CASSPAGFGQPQHF
TGTGCCAGCTCACCAGCAGGGTTCGGTCAGCCCCAGCATTTT
>TRBV7-3|NA|NA|TRBJ2-1
CASSLMGVYNEQFF
TGTGCCAGCAGCTTAATGGGAGTTTACAATGAGCAGTTCTTC
>TRBV19|NA|TRBD1|TRBJ2-7
CASSKKLDRGNYEQYF
TGTGCCAGTAGTAAAAAACTGGACAGGGGGAACTACGAGCAGTACTTC
>TRBV19|NA|NA|TRBJ1-5
CASSVSGTHQPQHF
TGTGCCAGTAGTGTCTCCGGGACACACCAGCCCCAGCATTTT
>TRBV6-6|NA|NA|TRBJ1-2
CAGKTGTENGYTF
TGTGCCGGAAAGACAGGCACGGAAAATGGCTACACCTTC
>TRBV7-2|NA|TRBD1|TRBJ1-3
CASSSYRGLPSGNTIYF
TGTGCCAGCAGCTCGTACAGGGGCCTCCCCTCTGGAAACACCATATATTTT
>TRBV5-1|NA|TRBD2|TRBJ2-2
CASSLGAGGPTGELFF
TGCGCCAGCAGCTTGGGAGCGGGAGGGCCTACCGGGGAGCTGTTTTTT
>TRBV4-1|NA|TRBD2|TRBJ2-5
CASSRGSTGTQYF
TGCGCCAGCAGCCGCGGGAGTACTGGGACCCAGTACTTC
>TRBV28|NA|NA|TRBJ1-5
CATSGVTNQPQHF
TGTGCCACCTCGGGGGTAACTAATCAGCCCCAGCATTTT
>TRBV6-5|few|TRBD2|TRBJ2-1
CASNLAGAGYNEQFF
TGTGCCAGCAACCTAGCGGGAGCAGGTTACAATGAGCAGTTCTTC
>TRBV10-3|NA|TRBD2|TRBJ2-3
CATSGTSGRSSPDTQYF
TGTGCCACCTCCGGGACTAGCGGGAGGTCCTCCCCAGATACGCAGTATTTT
>TRBV3-1/TRBV3-2|NA|TRBD2|TRBJ2-2
CASSLVPLAGGNTGELFF
TGTGCCAGCAGCCTCGTCCCCCTAGCGGGAGGAAACACCGGGGAGCTGTTTTTT
>TRBV2|NA|NA|TRBJ1-6
CASRIQGSGSPLHF
TGTGCCAGCAGGATCCAGGGCAGTGGGTCACCCCTCCACTTT
>TRBV4-2|NA|NA|TRBJ2-5
CASSQSGQSQETQYF
TGTGCCAGCAGCCAATCTGGACAGTCACAAGAGACCCAGTACTTC
>TRBV19|NA|NA|TRBJ1-2
CASSTGSRYGYTF
TGTGCCAGTAGTACAGGGTCCCGGTATGGCTACACCTTC
>TRBV29-1|few|TRBD2|TRBJ2-3
CSVAGLEQDTQYF
TGCAGCGTGGCCGGACTAGAGCAAGATACGCAGTATTTT
>TRBV6-2/TRBV6-3|NA|NA|TRBJ2-7
CASSWTLEEQYF
TGTGCCAGCAGTTGGACTCTGGAGGAGCAGTACTTC
>TRBV5-1|NA|NA|TRBJ1-1
CASSRGGDTEAFF
TGCGCCAGCAGCCGAGGGGGTGACACTGAAGCTTTCTTT
>TRBV29-1|NA|NA|TRBJ2-6
CSVESTVGANVLTF
TGCAGCGTTGAAAGCACAGTTGGGGCCAACGTCCTGACTTTC
>TRBV7-3|few|TRBD2|TRBJ2-7
CASSLGAGGTYEQYF
TGTGCCAGCAGCTTAGGTGCGGGAGGAACCTACGAGCAGTACTTC
>TRBV19|NA|NA|TRBJ2-2
CASSITPNTGELFF
TGTGCCAGTAGTATAACACCCAACACCGGGGAGCTGTTTTTT
>TRBV5-6|NA|TRBD2|TRBJ2-7
CASSLPGLAGPYEQYF
TGTGCCAGCAGCCTACCGGGACTAGCGGGGCCCTACGAGCAGTACTTC
>TRBV5-1|NA|TRBD1|TRBJ2-7
CASSLAGQGAGEQYF
TGCGCCAGCAGCTTGGCGGGACAGGGGGCAGGTGAGCAGTACTTC
>TRBV9|NA|TRBD1|TRBJ1-2
CASSVDRGGGYTF
TGTGCCAGCAGCGTAGACAGGGGAGGTGGCTACACCTTC
>TRBV29-1|NA|NA|TRBJ1-1
CSASGQLNTEAFF
TGCAGCGCCTCGGGACAATTGAACACTGAAGCTTTCTTT
>TRBV3-1/TRBV3-2|NA|TRBD1|TRBJ1-1
CASSHGDRVPEAFF
TGTGCCAGCAGCCATGGAGACAGGGTCCCTGAAGCTTTCTTT
>TRBV6-5|NA|TRBD1|TRBJ2-1
CATSKGDRSEQFF
TGTGCCACCTCTAAGGGGGACAGAAGTGAGCAGTTCTTC
>TRBV5-1|NA|NA|TRBJ2-7
CASSSDSYEQYF
TGCGCCAGCAGCTCAGACAGCTACGAGCAGTACTTC
>TRBV3-1/TRBV3-2|NA|NA|TRBJ2-7
CASSQEQFLSYEQYF
TGTGCCAGCAGCCAAGAGCAGTTTCTCTCCTACGAGCAGTACTTC
>TRBV7-9|NA|NA|TRBJ2-3
CASSLGSSYTDTQYF
TGTGCCAGCAGCTTAGGTTCCTCCTACACAGATACGCAGTATTTT
>TRBV28|NA|TRBD1|TRBJ1-5
CASSSPGQGERQPQHF
TGTGCCAGCAGCTCCCCGGGACAGGGGGAGAGGCAGCCCCAGCATTTT
>TRBV19|NA|NA|TRBJ1-1
CASRLRNTEAFF
TGTGCCAGCAGGCTTAGGAACACTGAAGCTTTCTTT
>TRBV10-3|NA|NA|TRBJ1-5
CAISEPGEPQHF
TGTGCCATCAGTGAACCGGGGGAGCCCCAGCATTTT
>TRBV14|NA|NA|TRBJ1-1
CASSPAGTPEAFF
TGTGCCAGCAGCCCAGCGGGCACTCCTGAAGCTTTCTTT
>TRBV7-2|NA|TRBD2|TRBJ2-3
CASSPLARSGSGTQYF
TGTGCCAGCAGCCCCCTCGCAAGGAGCGGGAGTGGTACGCAGTATTTT
>TRBV3-1/TRBV3-2|NA|NA|TRBJ2-7
CASSLSGSLNEQYF
TGTGCCAGCAGCCTGTCCGGGAGTCTCAACGAGCAGTACTTC
>TRBV5-1|NA|NA|TRBJ2-5
CASSLTGGGETQYF
TGCGCCAGCAGCTTGACAGGGGGGGGAGAGACCCAGTACTTC
>TRBV27|few|NA|TRBJ2-7
CASSLGQGRNEQYF
TGTGCCAGCAGTTTAGGGCAGGGTCGCAACGAGCAGTACTTC
>TRBV28|NA|TRBD2|TRBJ2-4
CASSQAGGGKNIQYF
TGTGCCAGCAGCCAGGCGGGGGGGGGCAAAAACATTCAGTACTTC